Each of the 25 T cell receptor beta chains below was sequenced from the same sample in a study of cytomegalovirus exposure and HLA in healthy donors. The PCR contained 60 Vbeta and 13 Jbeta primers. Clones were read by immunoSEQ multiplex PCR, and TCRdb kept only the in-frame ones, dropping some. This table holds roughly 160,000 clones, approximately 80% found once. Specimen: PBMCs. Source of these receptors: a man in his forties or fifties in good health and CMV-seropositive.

The CDR3 sequence: CASTPGQNYGYTF. CDR3 bases: TGTGCCAGCACCCCGGGACAGAACTATGGCTACACCTTC. This chain uses TRBV6-5 with TRBJ1-2; 7 bases fit TRBD1. The J segment lost 2 bases and the V segment lost 7 bases, leaving 4 bases of the junction unmatched. Germline V gene lookup returns CDR1 MNHEY and CDR2 SVGAGI. The CDR3 totals 13 residues.

As DNA, the CDR3 is TGTGCCAGCAGCTTACGGCAGGGGGGTGAGCAGTTCTTC. Translation gives CASSLRQGGEQFF. The chain recombines TRBV7-3 with TRBJ2-1; possible D gene TRBD1, 7 bases. Looked up from germline, CDR1 is SGHTA and CDR2 is FQGTGA. Between the trimmed V and J ends, which lost 2 bases and 9 bases, there was a span of 11 bases. CDR3 size: 13 residues.

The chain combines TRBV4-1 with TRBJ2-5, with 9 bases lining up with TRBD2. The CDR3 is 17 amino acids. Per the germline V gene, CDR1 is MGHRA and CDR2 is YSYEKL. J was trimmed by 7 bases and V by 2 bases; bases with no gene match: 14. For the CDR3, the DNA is TGCGCCAGCAGCCAAAGAAGCATAGCGGGGGCCACGGGGACCCAGTACTTC. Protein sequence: CASSQRSIAGATGTQYF.

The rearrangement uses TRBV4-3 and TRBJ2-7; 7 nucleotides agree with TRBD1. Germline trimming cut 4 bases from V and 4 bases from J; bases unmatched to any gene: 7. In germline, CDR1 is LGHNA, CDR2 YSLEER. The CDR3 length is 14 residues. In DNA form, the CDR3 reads TGCGCCAGCAGCCTTAGACAGGGCTCGTACGAGCAGTACTTC. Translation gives CASSLRQGSYEQYF.

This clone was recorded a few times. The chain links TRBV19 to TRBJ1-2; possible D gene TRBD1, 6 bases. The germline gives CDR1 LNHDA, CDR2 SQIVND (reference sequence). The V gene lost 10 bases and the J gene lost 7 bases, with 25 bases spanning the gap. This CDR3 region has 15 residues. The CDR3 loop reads CATLDGGGARSGYTF. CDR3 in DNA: TGTGCCACCCTCGACGGCGGGGGGGCTAGGTCTGGCTACACCTTC.

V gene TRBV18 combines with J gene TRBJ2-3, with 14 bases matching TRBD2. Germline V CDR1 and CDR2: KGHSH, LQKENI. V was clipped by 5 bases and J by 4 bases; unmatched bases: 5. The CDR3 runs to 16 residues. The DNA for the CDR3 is TGTGCCAGCTCATCCGCGACTAGCGGGGGGGCAGATACGCAGTATTTT. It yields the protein CASSSATSGGADTQYF. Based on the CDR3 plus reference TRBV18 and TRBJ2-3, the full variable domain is NAGVMQNPRHLVRRRGQEARLRCSPMKGHSHVYWYRQLPEEGLKFMVYLQKENIIDESGMPKERFSAEFPKEGPSILRIQQVVRGDSAAYFCASSSATSGGADTQYFGPGTRLTVL.

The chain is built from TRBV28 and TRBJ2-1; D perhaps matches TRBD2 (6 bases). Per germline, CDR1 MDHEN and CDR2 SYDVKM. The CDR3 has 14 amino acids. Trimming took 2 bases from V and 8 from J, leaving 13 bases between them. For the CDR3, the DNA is TGTGCCAGCAGTTTAGAGCGGAGGGGCGATGAGCAGTTCTTC. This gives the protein CASSLERRGDEQFF. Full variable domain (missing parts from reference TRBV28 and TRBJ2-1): DVKVTQSSRYLVKRTGEKVFLECVQDMDHENMFWYRQDPGLGLRLIYFSYDVKMKEKGDIPEGYSVSREKKERFSLILESASTNQTSMYLCASSLERRGDEQFFGPGTRLTVL.

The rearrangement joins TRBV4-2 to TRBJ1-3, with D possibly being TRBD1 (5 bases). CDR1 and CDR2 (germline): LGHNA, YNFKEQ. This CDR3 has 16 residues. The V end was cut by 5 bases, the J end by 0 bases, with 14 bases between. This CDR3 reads CASSAWDSSSGNTIYF. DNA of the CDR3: TGTGCCAGCAGCGCATGGGACTCTTCCTCTGGAAACACCATATATTTT.

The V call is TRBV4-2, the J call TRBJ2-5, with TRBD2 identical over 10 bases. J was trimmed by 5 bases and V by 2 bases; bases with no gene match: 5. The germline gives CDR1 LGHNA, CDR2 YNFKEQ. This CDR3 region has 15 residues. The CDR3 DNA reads TGTGCCAGCAGCCAACAGCGGGGGGGCCGGGAGACCCAGTACTTC. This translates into CASSQQRGGRETQYF.

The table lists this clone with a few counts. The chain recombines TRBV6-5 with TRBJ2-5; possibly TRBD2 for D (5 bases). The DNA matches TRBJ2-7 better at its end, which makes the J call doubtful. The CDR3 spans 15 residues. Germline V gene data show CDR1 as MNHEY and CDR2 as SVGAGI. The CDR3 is CASSYSGTGTYEQYF. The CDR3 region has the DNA TGTGCCAGCAGTTACTCGGGAACGGGAACCTACGAGCAGTACTTC.

The CDR3 DNA follows: TGTGCCAGCAGCTTATTCGGCGGGGGGGGAAACGAGCAGTACTTC. This codes for CASSLFGGGGNEQYF. The V call is TRBV7-3, the J call TRBJ2-7; 9 bases are a match to TRBD2. J was trimmed by 5 bases and V by 2 bases; bases with no gene match: 7. Germline-derived CDR1 and CDR2 are SGHTA and FQGTGA. This CDR3 has 15 residues.

This CDR3 reads CASSQDYLDTDTQYF. In DNA, the CDR3 is TGTGCCAGCAGTCAGGACTACCTAGACACAGATACGCAGTATTTT. J is TRBJ2-3 and V is TRBV5-5; D possibly corresponds to TRBD2 (6 bases). CDR1 is SGHKS, CDR2 YYEKEE, per germline (reference sequence). With 5 bases removed from V and 2 bases from J, the gap between germline ends came to 15 bases. This CDR3 contains 15 residues.

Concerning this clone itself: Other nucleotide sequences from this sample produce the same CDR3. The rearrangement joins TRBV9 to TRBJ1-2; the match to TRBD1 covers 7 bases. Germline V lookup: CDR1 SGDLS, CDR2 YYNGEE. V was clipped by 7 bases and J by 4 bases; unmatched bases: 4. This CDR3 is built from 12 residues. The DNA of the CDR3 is TGTGCCAGCTCAGACAGGGTCTATGGCTACACCTTC. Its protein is CASSDRVYGYTF.

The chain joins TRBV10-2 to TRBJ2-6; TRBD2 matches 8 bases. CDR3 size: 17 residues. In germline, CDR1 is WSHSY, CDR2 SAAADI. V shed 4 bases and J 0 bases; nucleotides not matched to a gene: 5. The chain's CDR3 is CASSVTSGYSGANVLTF. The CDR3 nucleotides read TGCGCCAGCAGTGTTACTAGCGGCTACTCTGGGGCCAACGTCCTGACTTTC.

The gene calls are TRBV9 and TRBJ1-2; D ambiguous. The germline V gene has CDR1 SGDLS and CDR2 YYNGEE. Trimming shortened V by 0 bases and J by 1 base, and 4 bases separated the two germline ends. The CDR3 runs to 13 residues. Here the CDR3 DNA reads TGTGCCAGCAGCGTAGAGAGTAACTATGGCTACACCTTC. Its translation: CASSVESNYGYTF. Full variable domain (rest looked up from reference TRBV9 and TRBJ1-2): DSGVTQTPKHLITATGQRVTLRCSPRSGDLSVYWYQQSLDQGLQFLIQYYNGEERAKGNILERFSAQQFPDLHSELNLSSLELGDSALYFCASSVESNYGYTFGSGTRLTVV.

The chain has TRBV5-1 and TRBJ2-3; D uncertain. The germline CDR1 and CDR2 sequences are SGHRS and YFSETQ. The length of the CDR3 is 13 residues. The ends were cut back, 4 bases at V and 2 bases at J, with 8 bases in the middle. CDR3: CASSPFPTDTQYF. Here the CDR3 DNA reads TGCGCCAGCAGCCCATTCCCCACAGATACGCAGTATTTT.

CDR3: CASQGTSGGTDTQYF. The DNA for the CDR3 is TGTGCCAGCCAAGGGACTAGCGGGGGTACGGATACGCAGTATTTT. This chain connects TRBV6-1 to TRBJ2-3; 14 bases align to TRBD2. The germline gives CDR1 MNHNS, CDR2 SASEGT. The CDR3 totals 15 residues. With 8 bases clipped from V and 6 bases from J, the junction kept 7 bases outside the gene matches.

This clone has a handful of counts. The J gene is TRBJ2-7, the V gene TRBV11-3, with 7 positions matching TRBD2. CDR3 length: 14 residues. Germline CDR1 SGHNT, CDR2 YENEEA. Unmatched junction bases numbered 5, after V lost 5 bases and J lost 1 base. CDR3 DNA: TGTGCCAGCAGCCCAGCCGGGGGGTCCTACGAGCAGTACTTC. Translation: CASSPAGGSYEQYF.

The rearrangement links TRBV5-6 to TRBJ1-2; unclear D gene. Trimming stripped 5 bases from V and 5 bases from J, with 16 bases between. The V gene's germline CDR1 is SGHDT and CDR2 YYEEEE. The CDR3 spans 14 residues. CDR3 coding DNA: TGTGCCAGCAGGTCGCGCGGTGGGTCGTATGGCTACACCTTC. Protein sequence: CASRSRGGSYGYTF.

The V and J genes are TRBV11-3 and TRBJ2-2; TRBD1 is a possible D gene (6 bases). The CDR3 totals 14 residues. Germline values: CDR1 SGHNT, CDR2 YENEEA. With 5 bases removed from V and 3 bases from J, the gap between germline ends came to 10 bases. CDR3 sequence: CASSQYRDTGELFF. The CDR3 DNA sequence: TGTGCCAGCAGCCAATACAGGGACACCGGGGAGCTGTTTTTT.

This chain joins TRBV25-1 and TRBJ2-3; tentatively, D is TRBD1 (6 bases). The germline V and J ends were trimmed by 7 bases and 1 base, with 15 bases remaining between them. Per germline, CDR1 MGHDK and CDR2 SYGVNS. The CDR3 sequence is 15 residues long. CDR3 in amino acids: CASMGLRTGTDTQYF. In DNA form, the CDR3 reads TGTGCCAGCATGGGGCTGCGGACAGGCACAGATACGCAGTATTTT.

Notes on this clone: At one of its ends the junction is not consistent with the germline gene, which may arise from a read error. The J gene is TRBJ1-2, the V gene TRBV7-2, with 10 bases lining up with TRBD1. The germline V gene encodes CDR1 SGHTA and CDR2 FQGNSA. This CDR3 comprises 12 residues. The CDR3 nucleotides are TGTGCCAGCAGCTCTTCGGGACAGGGGTACCCCTTC. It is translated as CASSSSGQGYPF.

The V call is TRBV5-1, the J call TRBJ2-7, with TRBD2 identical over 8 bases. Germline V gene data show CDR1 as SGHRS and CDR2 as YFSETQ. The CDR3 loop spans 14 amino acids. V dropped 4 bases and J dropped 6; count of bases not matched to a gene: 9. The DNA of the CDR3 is TGCGCCAGCAGCCCCTTGGCGGGGGGAGCCGAGCAGTACTTC. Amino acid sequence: CASSPLAGGAEQYF.

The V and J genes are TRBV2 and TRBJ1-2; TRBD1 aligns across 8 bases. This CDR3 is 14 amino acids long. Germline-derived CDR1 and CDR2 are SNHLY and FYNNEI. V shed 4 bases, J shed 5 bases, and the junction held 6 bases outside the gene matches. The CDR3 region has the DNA TGTGCCAGCAGTGTTCAGGGGGCAGAGTATGGCTACACCTTC. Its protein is CASSVQGAEYGYTF.

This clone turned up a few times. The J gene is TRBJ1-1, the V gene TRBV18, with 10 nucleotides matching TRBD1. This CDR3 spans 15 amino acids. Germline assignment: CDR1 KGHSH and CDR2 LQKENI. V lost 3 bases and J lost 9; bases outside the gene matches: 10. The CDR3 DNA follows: TGTGCCAGCTCACCTATCTCCGGGACAGGGGCTCAAGCTTTCTTT. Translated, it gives CASSPISGTGAQAFF.